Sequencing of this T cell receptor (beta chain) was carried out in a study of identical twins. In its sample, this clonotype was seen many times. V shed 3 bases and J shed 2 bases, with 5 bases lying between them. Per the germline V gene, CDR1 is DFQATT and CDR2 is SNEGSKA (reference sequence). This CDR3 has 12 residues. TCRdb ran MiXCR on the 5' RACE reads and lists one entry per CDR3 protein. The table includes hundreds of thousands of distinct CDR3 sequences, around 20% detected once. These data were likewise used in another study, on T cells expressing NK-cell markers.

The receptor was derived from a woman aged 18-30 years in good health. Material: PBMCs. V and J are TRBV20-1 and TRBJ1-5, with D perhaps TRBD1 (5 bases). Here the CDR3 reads CSASRGNQPQHF. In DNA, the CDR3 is TGCAGTGCTAGCAGGGGCAATCAGCCCCAGCATTTT.